One sample yielded the 2 T cell receptor beta chains listed below, sequenced in a study of cytotoxic CD8 clonotypes in ibrutinib-treated CLL. The protocol was immunoSEQ multiplex PCR, while the TCRdb copy is restricted to in-frame clones and leaves out a portion. This sample has 35,000 to 50,000 clones, with roughly three quarters found just once. Sequencing used PBMCs, obtained at disease progression, from a patient treated with ibrutinib. The receptors were sampled from a human donor with chronic lymphocytic leukemia.

The chain carries TRBV14 and TRBJ1-2, with a weak D call TRBD1 (6 bases). In germline, CDR1 is SGHDN, CDR2 FVKESK. This CDR3 has 15 residues. The V and J ends lost 3 bases and 2 bases respectively, with 13 bases between them. The CDR3 here is CASSHIQGWNYGYTF. The CDR3 nucleotides are TGTGCCAGCAGCCATATACAGGGTTGGAACTATGGCTACACCTTC.

V gene TRBV28 combines with J gene TRBJ2-7; no clear D gene. V lost 2 bases, J lost 4 bases, and 9 bases lay in between. Germline loops: CDR1 MDHEN, CDR2 SYDVKM. This CDR3 comprises 13 residues. This CDR3 is CASSLGFWYEQYF. Written as DNA, the CDR3 is TGTGCCAGCAGTTTAGGATTTTGGTACGAGCAGTACTTC.